This TCR beta chain originates from a study of blood T cell repertoires in COVID-19. Trimming shortened V by 5 bases and J by 4 bases, and 24 bases separated the two germline ends. The germline V gene encodes CDR1 SEHNR and CDR2 FQNEAQ (reference sequence). This CDR3 spans 17 amino acids. This clone was observed a single time. The repertoire was sequenced with immunoSEQ multiplex PCR; TCRdb's copy has only in-frame clones and lacks some. The repertoire holds 300,000 to 450,000 clones, with around 89% as singletons. The rearrangement joins TRBV7-9 to TRBJ2-7, with a tentative D call TRBD1 (6 bases). Sample: PBMCs or T cells enriched from blood (not recorded which). The TCR originated in a man between 18 and 29 years old who had recovered from COVID-19. CDR3 sequence reads: CASSPRTRQASGYEQYF. The CDR3, as DNA: TGTGCCAGCAGCCCGCGCACCCGACAGGCTTCTGGGTACGAGCAGTACTTC.